The entry that follows covers one T cell receptor (beta chain) sequence. Its antigen is currently unknown. A single record per CDR3 protein comes from TCRdb applying MiXCR to the RT-PCR reads. The sample includes about 480,000 distinct CDR3 sequences, approximately 11% of them seen just once. The sample belongs to a study of response to subunit inactivated influenza vaccine. Study-level findings and limits: The authors proposed limited new T cell recruitment per seasonal influenza vaccination.

Trimming took 3 bases from V and 8 from J; bases not matched to a gene: 5. Germline V lookup: CDR1 SGHRS, CDR2 YFSETQ. This CDR3 is 14 amino acids long. The chain combines TRBV5-1 with TRBJ1-1; 12 nucleotides line up with TRBD1. The clonotype was recovered from a man in his forties or fifties who received an inactivated influenza vaccine. The material was PBMCs from blood, obtained roughly 45 days after vaccination. The CDR3 sequence: CASSSGQGAREAFF. The CDR3 DNA follows: TGCGCCAGCAGCTCGGGACAGGGGGCGCGGGAAGCTTTCTTT.